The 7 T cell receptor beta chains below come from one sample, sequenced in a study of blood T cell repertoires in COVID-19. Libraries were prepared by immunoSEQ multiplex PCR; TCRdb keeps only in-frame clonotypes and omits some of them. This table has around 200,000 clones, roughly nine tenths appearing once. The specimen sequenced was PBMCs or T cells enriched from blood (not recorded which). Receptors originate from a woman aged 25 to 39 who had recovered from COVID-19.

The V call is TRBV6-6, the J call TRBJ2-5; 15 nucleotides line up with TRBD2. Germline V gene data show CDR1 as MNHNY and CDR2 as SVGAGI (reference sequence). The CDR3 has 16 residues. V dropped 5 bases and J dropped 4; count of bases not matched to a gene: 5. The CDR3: CASSGTSGGLRETQYF. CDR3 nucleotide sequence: TGTGCCAGCAGTGGGACTAGCGGGGGGTTGAGAGAGACCCAGTACTTC.

CDR3 nucleotides: TGCGCCAGCAGCCGACAGGGCTTGGCTGAAGCTTTCTTT. Encoded protein: CASSRQGLAEAFF. This rearrangement joins TRBV4-3 to TRBJ1-1, with 7 bases aligning to TRBD1. This CDR3 region has 13 residues. Germline lookup yields CDR1 LGHNA and CDR2 YSLEER. The V gene end was trimmed by 4 bases and the J gene end by 6 bases; junction bases not matched to a gene: 5.

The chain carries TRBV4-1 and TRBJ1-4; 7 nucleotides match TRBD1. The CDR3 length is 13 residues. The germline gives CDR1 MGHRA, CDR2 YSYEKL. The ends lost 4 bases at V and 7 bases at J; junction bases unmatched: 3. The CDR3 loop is CASSPGQAEKLFF. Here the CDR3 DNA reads TGCGCCAGCAGCCCAGGACAGGCTGAAAAACTGTTTTTT.

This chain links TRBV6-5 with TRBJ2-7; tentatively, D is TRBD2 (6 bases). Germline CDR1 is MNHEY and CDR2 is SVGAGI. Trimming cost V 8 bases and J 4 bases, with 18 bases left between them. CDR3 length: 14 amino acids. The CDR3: CASRTPGTQYEQYF. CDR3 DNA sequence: TGTGCCAGCCGGACCCCCGGGACTCAATACGAGCAGTACTTC.

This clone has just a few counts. CDR3 region: CASTYPGKPEAFF. CDR3 sequence (DNA): TGTGCCAGCACCTACCCGGGGAAGCCTGAAGCTTTCTTT. The rearrangement joins TRBV6-5 to TRBJ1-1, with D unresolved. Germline V lookup: CDR1 MNHEY, CDR2 SVGAGI. This CDR3 spans 13 amino acids. V was clipped by 7 bases and J by 6 bases, with 15 bases between them.

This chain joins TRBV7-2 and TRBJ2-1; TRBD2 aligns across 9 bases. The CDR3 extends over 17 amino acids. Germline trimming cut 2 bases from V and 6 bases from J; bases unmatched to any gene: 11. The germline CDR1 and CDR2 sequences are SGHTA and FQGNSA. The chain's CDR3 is CASSLLGRGGHFNEQFF. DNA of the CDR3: TGTGCCAGCAGCTTACTTGGGCGGGGGGGCCATTTCAATGAGCAGTTCTTC.

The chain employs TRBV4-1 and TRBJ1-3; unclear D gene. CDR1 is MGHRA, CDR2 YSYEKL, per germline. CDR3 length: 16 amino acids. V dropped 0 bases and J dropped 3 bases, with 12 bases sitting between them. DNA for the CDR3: TGCGCCAGCAGCCAAGATAGATTGAGGCGTGGAAACACCATATATTTT. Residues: CASSQDRLRRGNTIYF.